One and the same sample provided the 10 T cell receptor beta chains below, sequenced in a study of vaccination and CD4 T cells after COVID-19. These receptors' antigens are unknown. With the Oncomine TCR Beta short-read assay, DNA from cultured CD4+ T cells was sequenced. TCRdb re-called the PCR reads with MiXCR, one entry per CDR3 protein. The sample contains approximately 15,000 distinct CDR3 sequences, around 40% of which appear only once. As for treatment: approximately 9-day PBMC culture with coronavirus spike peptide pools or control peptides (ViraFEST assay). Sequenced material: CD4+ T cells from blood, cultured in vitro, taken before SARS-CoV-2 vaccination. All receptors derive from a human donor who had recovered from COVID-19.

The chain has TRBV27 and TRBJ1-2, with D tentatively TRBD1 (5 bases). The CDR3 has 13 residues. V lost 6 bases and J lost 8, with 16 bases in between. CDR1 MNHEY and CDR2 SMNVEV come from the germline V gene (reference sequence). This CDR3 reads CASSVREGGGYTF. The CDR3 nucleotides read TGTGCCAGCAGCGTCAGGGAGGGCGGGGGCTACACCTTC.

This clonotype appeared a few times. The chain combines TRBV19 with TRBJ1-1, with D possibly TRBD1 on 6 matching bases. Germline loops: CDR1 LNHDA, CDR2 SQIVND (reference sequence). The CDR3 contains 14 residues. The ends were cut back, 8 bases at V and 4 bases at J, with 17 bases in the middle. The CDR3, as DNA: TGTGCCAGTGTGACAGGCGCCTTCGGCACTGAAGCTTTCTTT. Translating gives CASVTGAFGTEAFF.

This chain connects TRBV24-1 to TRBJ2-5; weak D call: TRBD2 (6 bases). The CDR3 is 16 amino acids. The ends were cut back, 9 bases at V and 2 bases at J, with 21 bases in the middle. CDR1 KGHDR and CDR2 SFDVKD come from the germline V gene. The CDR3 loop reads CATGNPGLVGQETQYF. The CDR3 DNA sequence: TGTGCCACCGGCAACCCGGGACTCGTTGGGCAAGAGACCCAGTACTTC.

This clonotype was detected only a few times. The CDR3 sequence is CASRPGTRSTDTQYF. CDR3 DNA sequence: TGTGCCAGCAGACCGGGGACAAGGAGCACAGATACGCAGTATTTT. The V call is TRBV6-2 or TRBV6-3, the J call TRBJ2-3; D may be TRBD1 (6 bases). There are 15 residues in the CDR3. V lost 6 bases and J lost 0, with 13 bases in between. Germline V lookup: CDR1 MNHEY, CDR2 SVGEGT.

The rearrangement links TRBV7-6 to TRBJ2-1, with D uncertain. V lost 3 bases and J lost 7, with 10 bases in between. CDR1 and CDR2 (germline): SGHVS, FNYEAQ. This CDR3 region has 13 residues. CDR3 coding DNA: TGTGCCAGCAGCTTCAATAGCCATAATGAGCAGTTCTTC. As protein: CASSFNSHNEQFF.

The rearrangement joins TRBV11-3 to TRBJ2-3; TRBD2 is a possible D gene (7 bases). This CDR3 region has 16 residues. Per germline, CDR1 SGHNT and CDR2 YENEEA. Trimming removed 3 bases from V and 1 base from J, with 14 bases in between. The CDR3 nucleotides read TGTGCCAGCAGCTTCCGCGGGGGCGTCGGCACAGATACGCAGTATTTT. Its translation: CASSFRGGVGTDTQYF.

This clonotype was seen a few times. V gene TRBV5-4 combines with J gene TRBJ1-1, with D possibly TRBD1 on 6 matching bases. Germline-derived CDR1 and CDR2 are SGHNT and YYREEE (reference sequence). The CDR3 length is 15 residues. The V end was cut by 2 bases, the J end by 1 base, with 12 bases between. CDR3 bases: TGTGCCAGCAGCTTAGCGGGGGCTGAGAACACTGAAGCTTTCTTT. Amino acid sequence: CASSLAGAENTEAFF.

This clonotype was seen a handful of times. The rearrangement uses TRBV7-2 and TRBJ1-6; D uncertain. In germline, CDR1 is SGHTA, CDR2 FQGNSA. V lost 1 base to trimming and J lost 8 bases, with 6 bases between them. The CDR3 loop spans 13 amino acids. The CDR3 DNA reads TGTGCCAGCAGCTTAGACCGGTATTCACCCCTCCACTTT. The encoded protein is CASSLDRYSPLHF.

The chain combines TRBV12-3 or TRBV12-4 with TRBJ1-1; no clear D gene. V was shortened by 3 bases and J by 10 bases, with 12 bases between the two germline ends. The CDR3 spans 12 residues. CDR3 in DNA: TGTGCCAGCAGTTTCCCCGACGGTTCAGCTTTCTTT. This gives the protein CASSFPDGSAFF.

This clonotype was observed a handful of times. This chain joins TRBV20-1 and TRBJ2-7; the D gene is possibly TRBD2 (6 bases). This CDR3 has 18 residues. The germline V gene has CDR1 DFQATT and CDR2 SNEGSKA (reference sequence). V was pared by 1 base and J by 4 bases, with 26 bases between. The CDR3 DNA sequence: TGCAGTGCTAGAGCGCGGGATACCGGAGGGCCTTTTCTATACGAGCAGTACTTC. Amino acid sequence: CSARARDTGGPFLYEQYF.